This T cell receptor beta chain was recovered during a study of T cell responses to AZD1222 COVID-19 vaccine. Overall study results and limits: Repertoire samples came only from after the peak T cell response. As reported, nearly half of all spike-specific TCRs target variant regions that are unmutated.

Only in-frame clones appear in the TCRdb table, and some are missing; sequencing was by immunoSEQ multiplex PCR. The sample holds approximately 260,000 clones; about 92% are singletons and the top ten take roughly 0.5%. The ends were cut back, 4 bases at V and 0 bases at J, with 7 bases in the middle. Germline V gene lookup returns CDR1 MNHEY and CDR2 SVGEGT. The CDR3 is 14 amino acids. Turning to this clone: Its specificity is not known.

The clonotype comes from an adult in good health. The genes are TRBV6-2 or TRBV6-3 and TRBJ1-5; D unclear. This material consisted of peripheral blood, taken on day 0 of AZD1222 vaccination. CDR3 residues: CASSWTVSNQPQHF. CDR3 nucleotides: TGTGCCAGCAGTTGGACGGTTAGCAATCAGCCCCAGCATTTT.